The source of this TCR beta chain is a study of blood T cell repertoires in COVID-19. Study-level information: Collection of acute and convalescent COVID-19 samples took place in the United States, Italy and Spain.

Grouping used clinical history reported by participants in a survey and questionnaire. Cohort 3 recovered donors had two negative PCRs, clearance, or symptom resolution. CDR3 size: 14 residues. Per germline, CDR1 MGHRA and CDR2 YSYEKL. Trimming took 9 bases from V and 4 from J; bases not matched to a gene: 9. The protocol was immunoSEQ multiplex PCR, while the TCRdb copy is restricted to in-frame clones and leaves out a portion. The sample contains 400,000 or so clones, roughly 88% of which appear only once. The V gene is TRBV4-1, the J gene TRBJ2-3, with 8 nucleotides matching TRBD2. The receptor was derived from a man aged 18 to 29 who had recovered from COVID-19. Sequencing was carried out using PBMCs or T cells enriched from blood (not recorded which). The CDR3 loop reads CASPPRREADTQYF. The CDR3 DNA reads as TGCGCCAGTCCCCCCAGGCGGGAGGCAGATACGCAGTATTTT.